The rows below give T cell receptor beta chains drawn from one sample of a study of Graves' ophthalmopathy and Graves' hyperthyroidism. TCRdb itself ran the multiplex PCR reads through MiXCR, one entry per CDR3 protein. The table records approximately 640,000 distinct CDR3 sequences, roughly 39% of them present only once. Sequencing was carried out using peripheral blood. The source is an adult man with Graves' ophthalmopathy. The CDR3 runs from the conserved cysteine through the conserved F or W. The D gene is left open where the match is weak. Clone size is shown for a subset of rows, as once, few, many or a class of expanded clone.

D gene,V gene,clone size,J gene,CDR3 DNA,CDR3 protein
-,TRBV19,many,TRBJ1-5,TGTGCCAGTAGTACCGATCGGGGACCGATTAACAATCAGCCCCAGCATTTT,CASSTDRGPINNQPQHF
TRBD1,TRBV12-3/TRBV12-4,many,TRBJ1-2,TGTGCCAGCAGTTTAAGGGACAGGGAACGCAATGGCTACACCTTC,CASSLRDRERNGYTF
-,TRBV29-1,-,TRBJ1-1,TGCAGCGTTGAAGGATCCAGGGACTCGAACACTGAAGCTTTCTTT,CSVEGSRDSNTEAFF
-,TRBV24-1,once,TRBJ1-5,TGTGCCACCAGTGATTTGCCGGGGGGGCTGTATTTT,CATSDLPGGLYF
-,TRBV19,-,TRBJ2-7,TGTGCCTGGAGGAGCGGAGCTAGCGAGCAGTACTTC,CAWRSGASEQYF
TRBD2,TRBV20-1,few,TRBJ2-7,TGCAGTGCTAGATACGGGACTAGCGGGGGGGGCGAGCAGTACTTC,CSARYGTSGGGEQYF
TRBD2,TRBV7-8,-,TRBJ2-2,TGTGCCAGCAGCAGACTAGCGGGAGGGCCCTCGGACACCGGGGAGCTGTTTTTT,CASSRLAGGPSDTGELFF
-,TRBV12-3/TRBV12-4,many,TRBJ1-5,TGTGCCAGCAGATCCGGGAAAGGCAGGAGCAATCAGCCCCAGCATTTT,CASRSGKGRSNQPQHF
-,TRBV10-3,-,TRBJ1-5,TGTGCCAGCAGTTACTCGAGGGGGGACGGCAATCAGCCCCAGCATTTT,CASSYSRGDGNQPQHF
-,TRBV7-2,many,TRBJ1-2,TGTGCCAGCAGCTTAGCAGGGACTAATAACTATGGCTACACCTTC,CASSLAGTNNYGYTF
-,TRBV6-1,many,TRBJ1-2,TGTGCCAGCAGTGAATTTGGCTATGGCTACACCTTC,CASSEFGYGYTF
-,TRBV2,-,TRBJ2-7,TGTGCCAGCAGAAAACGATGGGGGGCTTACGAGCAGTACTTC,CASRKRWGAYEQYF
-,TRBV24-1,many,TRBJ1-1,TGTGCCACCAGGGATTCCAGCAAGGACACTGAAGCTTTCTTT,CATRDSSKDTEAFF
-,TRBV10-3,few,TRBJ2-6,TGTGCCAGCAGTTACGGGGCTCCAGGGTTATACTCTGGGGCCAACGTCCTGACTTTC,CASSYGAPGLYSGANVLTF
TRBD1,TRBV15,-,TRBJ2-7,TGTGCCACCAGCAGAGTTACAGGGGTGGCGGTCGAGCAGTACTTC,CATSRVTGVAVEQYF
-,TRBV12-3/TRBV12-4,-,TRBJ1-4,TGTGCCAGCAGCCTGCGTGTCAGCCTGTTAAATGAAAAACTGTTTTTT,CASSLRVSLLNEKLFF
TRBD2,TRBV4-3,-,TRBJ2-5,TGCGCCAGCAGCCAAGATCGTCTAGCGGGAGGTCTAATCGAGACCCAGTACTTC,CASSQDRLAGGLIETQYF
-,TRBV10-3,-,TRBJ2-2,TGTGCCATCAGTGCGGGACCCATGAGTAGGGAGCTGTTTTTT,CAISAGPMSRELFF
-,TRBV4-2,-,TRBJ2-5,TGTGCCAGCAGCCAAGAGGGCCTCCTGGGCCAAGAGACCCAGTACTTC,CASSQEGLLGQETQYF
-,TRBV7-9,many,TRBJ1-2,TGTGCCAGCAGCTTAGCAGAGAACTATGGCTACACCTTC,CASSLAENYGYTF
TRBD1,TRBV6-5,few,TRBJ2-7,TGTGCCAGCAGTACATCCGGGACAGCCGGCTACGAGCAGTACTTC,CASSTSGTAGYEQYF
-,TRBV15,many,TRBJ1-3,TGTGCCACCAGCGGGCCGGGACCTCCGGGAAACACCATATATTTT,CATSGPGPPGNTIYF
-,TRBV29-1,-,TRBJ1-2,TGCAGCGTTAGTGTGGGGTATGGCTACACCTTC,CSVSVGYGYTF
-,TRBV7-2,many,TRBJ2-7,TGTGCCAGCAGCGTCTTGGGCCACAGGGTTAGTGTGGCCTACGAGCAGTACTTC,CASSVLGHRVSVAYEQYF